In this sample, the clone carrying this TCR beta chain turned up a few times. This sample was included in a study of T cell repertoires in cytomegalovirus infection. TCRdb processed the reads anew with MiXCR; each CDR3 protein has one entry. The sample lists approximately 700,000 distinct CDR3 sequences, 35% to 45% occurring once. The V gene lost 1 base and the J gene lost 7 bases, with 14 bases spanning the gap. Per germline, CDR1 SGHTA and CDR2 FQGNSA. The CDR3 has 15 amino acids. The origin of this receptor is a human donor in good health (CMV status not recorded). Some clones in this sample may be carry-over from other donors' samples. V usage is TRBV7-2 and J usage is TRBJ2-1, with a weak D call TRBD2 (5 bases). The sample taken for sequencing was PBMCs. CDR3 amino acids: CASSLGLASGNEQFF. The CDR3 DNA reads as TGTGCCAGCAGCTTAGGTCTAGCATCGGGTAATGAGCAGTTCTTC.